This T cell receptor beta chain is from a study of blood T cells in healthy people across ages. Points from the study as a whole: Per million T cells, the diversity of TCR beta decreased roughly linearly as age advanced. Aged donors had fewer naive CD4+ cells and lower diversity than long-lived donors.

PCR was performed a second time for roughly 7 to 11 cycles using a sample-barcoded 5' primer and a J-beta primer mix. A tag from a template-switch adaptor with 12 random nucleotides marked each cDNA molecule. Using its own MiXCR run on the 5' RACE reads, TCRdb lists one record per CDR3 protein. Of more than 650,000 distinct CDR3 sequences listed, roughly 20% were seen once; the top ten hold around 22%. This clonotype was detected a few times. Its specificity is unknown. The sequence derives from an older man in good health. Sequenced: blood.

The CDR3 DNA follows: TGTGCCAGCAGCCAAGAGACAGGGGCGGGGAGGACCCAGTACTTC. It specifies CASSQETGAGRTQYF. The chain uses TRBV3-1 and TRBJ2-5, with 8 bases aligning to TRBD1. The CDR3 is made up of 15 amino acids. Losses at the gene ends were 0 bases for V and 7 bases for J; bases not matched to a gene: 7. CDR1 LGHDT and CDR2 YNNKEL come from the germline V gene (reference sequence).